The rows below give T cell receptor beta chains drawn from one sample of a study of blood T cell repertoires in COVID-19. This table comes from immunoSEQ multiplex PCR, and its TCRdb copy is limited to in-frame clones, with some not included. The data hold about 280,000 clones, with around 86% observed a single time. Sequenced sample: peripheral blood. The receptors derive from a man aged 35 to 55 with active or convalescent COVID-19. CDR3s leave out the opening cysteine and the closing phenylalanine or tryptophan. D genes are given only for firm matches.

TRBD1 TRBV30 AWSVQGSPSNQPQH
NA TRBV24-1 ATSDHPTGTGANVLT
TRBD1 TRBV10-3 AISGQGANEGYT
TRBD2 TRBV11-1 ASSPFGPSGDNEQF
TRBD1 TRBV10-3 AISESGRTGGEKLF
NA TRBV14 ASSPLALQNTGELF
NA TRBV9 ASSVDNSWYEQY
NA TRBV4-1 ASSHPKGLAYGYT
TRBD1 TRBV5-4 ASSPAGTGGKYEQY
NA TRBV4-1 ASSQAGGGLGGYT
NA TRBV30 AWSVSGVNEQY
NA TRBV3-1/TRBV3-2 ASSQAQGGNQPQH
TRBD1 TRBV5-1 ASSSGQGAPGELF
NA TRBV6-6 ASSYSTRGQPQH
NA TRBV2 ASSVEVRGQF
NA TRBV19 ASSIDQNTGELF
TRBD1 TRBV27 ASSFSGTGGTDTQY
TRBD1 TRBV4-1 ASSLGQGAEGYT
TRBD1 TRBV3-1/TRBV3-2 ASNQGQGQETQY
TRBD1 TRBV5-6 ASSLGGQGFQETQY
NA TRBV28 ASSFRGGGYT
TRBD2 TRBV15 ATSGVAGGPLRNEQF
NA TRBV5-1 ASSSLADYNEQF
TRBD2 TRBV3-1/TRBV3-2 ASSQDQLAGMYEQY